Below are 29 T cell receptor beta chains sequenced from a single sample in a study of tumor-infiltrating lymphocytes in oesophageal squamous cell carcinoma. A single record per CDR3 protein comes from TCRdb applying MiXCR to the reads. The sample includes over 9,000 distinct CDR3 sequences, around 56% seen only once; the top ten take about three fifths. Sequenced: blood. These receptors all come from a female donor with esophageal squamous cell carcinoma.

The V call is TRBV7-2, the J call TRBJ2-1; a weak D match, TRBD2 (6 bases). The CDR3 totals 13 residues. Trimming removed 7 bases from V and 5 bases from J, with 12 bases in between. The germline V gene encodes CDR1 SGHTA and CDR2 FQGNSA. CDR3 nucleotide sequence: TGTGCCAGCAATTTGGGGGGAAACAATGAGCAGTTCTTC. Residues: CASNLGGNNEQFF.

J is TRBJ2-5 and V is TRBV7-2; D might be TRBD1 (5 bases). The last part of the DNA fits TRBJ2-7 better; the J call may be wrong. The CDR3 is 13 residues long. Germline loops: CDR1 SGHTA, CDR2 FQGNSA. CDR3 protein: CASSLQGTYEQYF. The DNA for the CDR3 is TGTGCCAGCAGCTTACAGGGTACCTACGAGCAGTACTTC.

This chain links TRBV12-5 with TRBJ2-2; a possible D gene is TRBD2 (6 bases). Trimming left V 6 bases short and J 0 bases short, with 11 bases between. The CDR3 is 15 amino acids. Germline CDR1 reads LGHNT; CDR2 reads FRNRAP. The CDR3 loop is CASGRDWANTGELFF. CDR3 DNA sequence: TGTGCTAGTGGACGGGACTGGGCGAACACCGGGGAGCTGTTTTTT. Filled out from reference TRBV12-5 and TRBJ2-2, the complete variable domain reads DARVTQTPRHKVTEMGQEVTMRCQPILGHNTVFWYRQTMMQGLELLAYFRNRAPLDDSGMPKDRFSAEMPDATLATLKIQPSEPRDSAVYFCASGRDWANTGELFFGEGSRLTVL.

The gene calls are TRBV6-2 or TRBV6-3 and TRBJ2-1, with 7 bases identical to TRBD1. The DNA end is a closer match to TRBJ1-2, so the J assignment may be wrong. The CDR3 length is 16 residues. CDR1 and CDR2 from the germline V gene are MNHEY and SVGEGT. The CDR3 DNA follows: TGTGCCAGCAGTTACTCCCAACCAGGGGGTAACTATGGCTACACCTTC. Protein: CASSYSQPGGNYGYTF.

As to this clonotype: Compared with germline, one end of the junction differs, possibly owing to a read error. The chain carries TRBV7-2 and TRBJ2-1, with 10 nucleotides matching TRBD1. The V gene's germline CDR1 is SGHTA and CDR2 FQGNSA. The CDR3 covers 13 residues. CDR3 amino acids: CASSSTGGYEQYF. The CDR3 coding sequence is TGTGCCAGCAGCTCGACAGGGGGCTACGAGCAGTACTTT.

The chain uses TRBV10-3 and TRBJ2-3; D gene unclear. Gene TRBJ2-5 matches the end of the DNA better, so the J call may be wrong. The CDR3 length is 14 residues. From germline, CDR1 is ENHRY and CDR2 SYGVKD. The CDR3 DNA reads TGTGCCATCAGTGAAGGGCAGAACCAAGAGACCCAGTACTTC. Encoded protein: CAISEGQNQETQYF.

This clonotype occurred many times. The chain employs TRBV5-1 and TRBJ2-7, with D possibly matching TRBD1 (6 bases). The V and J ends lost 0 bases and 7 bases respectively, with 17 bases between them. The CDR3 spans 15 residues. Germline V CDR1 and CDR2: SGHRS, YFSETQ. The CDR3 DNA reads TGCGCCAGCAGCTTGGTTGCAGGGGCCCTTGGGGAGCAGTACTTC. Encoded protein: CASSLVAGALGEQYF.

The rearrangement joins TRBV7-2 to TRBJ1-1, with D perhaps TRBD1 (5 bases). The DNA end favors TRBJ2-1, so the J call may be wrong. Germline CDR1 SGHTA, CDR2 FQGNSA. The CDR3 loop spans 12 amino acids. DNA of the CDR3: TGTGCCAGCAGGCGCCTAGGGGATGAGCAGTTCTTC. This translates into CASRRLGDEQFF.

Many counts were recorded for this clonotype. The genes are TRBV5-1 and TRBJ1-1; D remains unclear. Trimming left V 3 bases short and J 3 bases short, with 15 bases between. The CDR3 is 15 amino acids. The germline V gene encodes CDR1 SGHRS and CDR2 YFSETQ. The chain's CDR3 is CASSSIGPMDTEAFF. The DNA of the CDR3 is TGCGCCAGCAGCTCAATCGGACCTATGGACACTGAAGCTTTCTTT.

This clonotype was recorded a few times. The chain combines TRBV7-2 with TRBJ2-1; D is uncertain. The germline V and J ends were trimmed by 5 bases and 3 bases, with 14 bases remaining between them. Germline-derived CDR1 and CDR2 are SGHTA and FQGNSA. This CDR3 has 15 residues. The CDR3 DNA is TGTGCCAGCAGCCCAGACTCGACCAACTACAATGAGCAGTTCTTC. As protein: CASSPDSTNYNEQFF. The full variable domain, completed using reference TRBV7-2 and TRBJ2-1, is GAGVSQSPSNKVTEKGKDVELRCDPISGHTALYWYRQSLGQGLEFLIYFQGNSAPDKSGLPSDRFSAERTGGSVSTLTIQRTQQEDSAVYLCASSPDSTNYNEQFFGPGTRLTVL.

This clonotype was picked up many times. The chain uses TRBV7-9 and TRBJ2-1; 10 bases fit TRBD2. Per the germline V gene, CDR1 is SEHNR and CDR2 is FQNEAQ (reference sequence). There are 16 residues in the CDR3. The chain's CDR3 is CVTRRASGRGGNEQFF. CDR3 nucleotide sequence: TGTGTTACGCGACGGGCTAGCGGGAGAGGGGGGAATGAGCAGTTCTTC.

The chain has TRBV7-3 and TRBJ2-5, with TRBD2 matching over 7 bases. The CDR3 extends over 12 amino acids. With 5 bases clipped from V and 11 bases from J, the junction kept 8 bases outside the gene matches. Germline loops: CDR1 SGHTA, CDR2 FQGTGA. DNA for the CDR3: TGTGCCAGCAGCCCCCCTGGGGGGGTGCAGTACTTC. It yields the protein CASSPPGGVQYF.

The V call is TRBV5-5, the J call TRBJ2-5; 7 nucleotides agree with TRBD2. The J call is doubtful: the DNA matches TRBJ2-1 better. Germline loops: CDR1 SGHKS, CDR2 YYEKEE (reference sequence). CDR3 length: 15 amino acids. The CDR3 bases are TGTGCCAGCGCCGGAAGACTAGCTGCCTACAATGAGCAGTTCTTC. It encodes CASAGRLAAYNEQFF.

This sequence joins TRBV7-2 and TRBJ1-4; TRBD1 matches 7 bases. The CDR3 has 15 residues. The J segment lost 10 bases and the V segment lost 1 base, leaving 9 bases of the junction unmatched. The germline V gene encodes CDR1 SGHTA and CDR2 FQGNSA. This CDR3 reads CASSLERDSSSKLFF. DNA of the CDR3: TGTGCCAGCAGCTTAGAAAGGGACAGCTCCTCAAAACTGTTTTTT.

The rearrangement uses TRBV7-2 and TRBJ2-5; TRBD2 aligns across 7 bases. Matching the DNA end better, TRBJ2-7 makes the J call doubtful. Germline lookup yields CDR1 SGHTA and CDR2 FQGNSA. The CDR3 loop spans 14 amino acids. CDR3 residues: CASSSAGWGYEQYF. CDR3 DNA sequence: TGTGCCAGCAGCTCAGCGGGATGGGGGTACGAGCAGTACTTC.

This clonotype occurred a few times. The CDR3 nucleotides read TGTGCCAGCAGACGTAGAGGGGAGACTAGCGGGAGTATGCCCTACAATGAGCAGTTCTTC. This translates into CASRRRGETSGSMPYNEQFF. The V and J genes are TRBV7-6 and TRBJ2-5; 12 bases map to TRBD2. The last part of the DNA fits TRBJ2-1 better; the J call may be wrong. CDR3 length: 20 amino acids. CDR1 and CDR2 (germline): SGHVS, FNYEAQ.

The chain employs TRBV25-1 and TRBJ2-5; 7 positions agree with TRBD1. This CDR3 spans 15 amino acids. V lost 3 bases to trimming and J lost 5 bases; unmatched junction nucleotides: 9. Per germline, CDR1 MGHDK and CDR2 SYGVNS. CDR3 nucleotide sequence: TGTGCCAGCAGTGATAAGACAGGGTATGGCGAGACCCAGTACTTC. This gives the protein CASSDKTGYGETQYF.

Many counts were recorded for this clonotype. The rearrangement links TRBV7-2 to TRBJ2-3; D might be TRBD1 or TRBD2, each matching 5 bases. The germline V and J ends were trimmed by 5 bases and 1 base, with 10 bases remaining between them. In germline, CDR1 is SGHTA, CDR2 FQGNSA. The CDR3 sequence is 14 residues long. The CDR3 DNA follows: TGTGCCAGCAGCCCCTTGGGACGCACAGATACGCAGTATTTT. The encoded protein is CASSPLGRTDTQYF.

This clonotype was seen more than once but under ten times. CDR3 sequence reads: CASSEGFLAGGPRETQYF. CDR3 nucleotides: TGTGCCAGCAGTGAAGGGTTCCTAGCGGGAGGGCCTCGAGAGACCCAGTACTTC. The rearrangement links TRBV6-1 to TRBJ2-1; 12 bases line up with TRBD2. Gene TRBJ2-5 matches the end of the DNA better, so the J call may be wrong. The CDR3 is 18 amino acids. Germline CDR1 reads MNHNS; CDR2 reads SASEGT.

This clonotype was seen a handful of times. The V and J genes are TRBV7-8 and TRBJ2-3; no reliable D call. The length of the CDR3 is 12 residues. CDR1 SGHVS and CDR2 FQNEAQ come from the germline V gene. The ends were cut back, 3 bases at V and 5 bases at J, with 6 bases in the middle. Here the CDR3 DNA reads TGTGCCAGCAGCTTCATCGGAGATACGCAGTATTTT. Its translation is CASSFIGDTQYF. The full variable domain, rest sourced from reference TRBV7-8 and TRBJ2-3, is GAGVSQSPRYKVAKRGQDVALRCDPISGHVSLFWYQQALGQGPEFLTYFQNEAQLDKSGLPSDRFFAERPEGSVSTLKIQRTQQEDSAVYLCASSFIGDTQYFGPGTRLTVL.

A few counts support this clonotype. An end of the junction does not agree with germline; a read error may underlie this. The chain uses TRBV7-7 and TRBJ2-3; 12 bases align to TRBD1. The CDR3 is 15 residues long. CDR1 is SSHAT and CDR2 is FNYEAQ in the germline V gene (reference sequence). The CDR3 loop reads CASSLGTGGIDTQYF. In nucleotides, the CDR3 is TGTGCTAGCAGCTTAGGGACAGGGGGCATAGATACGCAGTATTTT.

Notes on this clonotype: The junction shows a germline mismatch at one end, possibly a read error. V and J are TRBV7-3 and TRBJ2-1; D may be TRBD2 (5 bases). This CDR3 spans 15 amino acids. Germline V CDR1 and CDR2: SGHTA, FQGTGA. In DNA, the CDR3 is TGTGCCAGCAGCTCAAGCAAGCCCCCGATCGGGAAGATGGTCTTC. It specifies CASSSSKPPIGKMVF.

This clonotype was detected a few times. The J gene is TRBJ2-7, the V gene TRBV14; 7 bases are shared with TRBD1. The germline gives CDR1 SGHDN, CDR2 FVKESK. The CDR3 is 16 residues long. The V and J ends lost 2 bases and 1 base, in that order; junction bases with no gene match: 8. This chain's CDR3 is CASSQPGTEGSYEQYF. CDR3 in DNA: TGTGCCAGCAGCCAACCGGGGACAGAGGGATCCTACGAGCAGTACTTC.

In its sample, this clonotype was seen many times. The J gene is TRBJ1-2, the V gene TRBV5-5, with 10 bases identical to TRBD1. The CDR3 runs 15 residues. Trimming at V came to 3 bases and at J to 3 bases, leaving 5 bases not matched to a gene. CDR1 SGHKS and CDR2 YYEKEE come from the germline V gene (reference sequence). In DNA form, the CDR3 reads TGTGCCAGCAGCTCGGGGACAGGGGCTTACTATGGCTACACCTTC. This codes for CASSSGTGAYYGYTF.

This chain links TRBV11-2 with TRBJ2-5, with a possible D match to TRBD2 (7 bases). Trimming stripped 1 base from V and 4 bases from J, with 10 bases between. Per the germline V gene, CDR1 is SGHAT and CDR2 is FQNNGV. The CDR3 contains 14 residues. The CDR3 coding sequence is TGTGCCAGCAGCTTAGGGAGGGGGGGAGAGACCCAGTACTTC. Its protein product is CASSLGRGGETQYF.

The V and J genes are TRBV6-1 and TRBJ2-3, with 9 nucleotides matching TRBD1. This CDR3 contains 15 residues. After removal of 6 bases from V and 2 bases from J, the junction contained 6 bases not matched to a gene. From germline, CDR1 is MNHNS and CDR2 SASEGT. The CDR3, as DNA: TGTGCCAGCAGCGGGGGACAGGGAGTCACAGATACGCAGTATTTT. This codes for CASSGGQGVTDTQYF.

This clonotype was observed a handful of times. The J gene is TRBJ2-6, the V gene TRBV7-6; the D is unclear. From germline, CDR1 is SGHVS and CDR2 FNYEAQ. The length of the CDR3 is 17 residues. Trimming removed 2 bases from V and 0 bases from J, with 11 bases in between. CDR3 DNA sequence: TGTGCCAGCAGCTTAAACACCCCCAGCTCTGGGGCCAACGTCCTGACTTTC. Translation gives CASSLNTPSSGANVLTF.

The J gene is TRBJ2-2, the V gene TRBV3-1; no clear D gene. The CDR3 extends over 14 amino acids. V lost 6 bases and J lost 1, with 9 bases in between. Per the germline V gene, CDR1 is LGHDT and CDR2 is YNNKEL (reference sequence). The CDR3 here is CASRVAGNTGELFF. CDR3 DNA sequence: TGTGCCAGCAGGGTCGCAGGGAACACCGGGGAGCTGTTTTTT.

V gene TRBV3-1 combines with J gene TRBJ2-7, with D perhaps matching TRBD1 or TRBD2 (6 bases each). Germline CDR1 LGHDT, CDR2 YNNKEL (reference sequence). The CDR3 spans 18 residues. The V and J ends lost 4 bases and 6 bases respectively, with 28 bases between them. DNA of the CDR3: TGTGCCAGCAGCCCTAGTACTCGACAGGTACCGGGAGCGCTCGAGCAGTACTTC. Residues: CASSPSTRQVPGALEQYF.